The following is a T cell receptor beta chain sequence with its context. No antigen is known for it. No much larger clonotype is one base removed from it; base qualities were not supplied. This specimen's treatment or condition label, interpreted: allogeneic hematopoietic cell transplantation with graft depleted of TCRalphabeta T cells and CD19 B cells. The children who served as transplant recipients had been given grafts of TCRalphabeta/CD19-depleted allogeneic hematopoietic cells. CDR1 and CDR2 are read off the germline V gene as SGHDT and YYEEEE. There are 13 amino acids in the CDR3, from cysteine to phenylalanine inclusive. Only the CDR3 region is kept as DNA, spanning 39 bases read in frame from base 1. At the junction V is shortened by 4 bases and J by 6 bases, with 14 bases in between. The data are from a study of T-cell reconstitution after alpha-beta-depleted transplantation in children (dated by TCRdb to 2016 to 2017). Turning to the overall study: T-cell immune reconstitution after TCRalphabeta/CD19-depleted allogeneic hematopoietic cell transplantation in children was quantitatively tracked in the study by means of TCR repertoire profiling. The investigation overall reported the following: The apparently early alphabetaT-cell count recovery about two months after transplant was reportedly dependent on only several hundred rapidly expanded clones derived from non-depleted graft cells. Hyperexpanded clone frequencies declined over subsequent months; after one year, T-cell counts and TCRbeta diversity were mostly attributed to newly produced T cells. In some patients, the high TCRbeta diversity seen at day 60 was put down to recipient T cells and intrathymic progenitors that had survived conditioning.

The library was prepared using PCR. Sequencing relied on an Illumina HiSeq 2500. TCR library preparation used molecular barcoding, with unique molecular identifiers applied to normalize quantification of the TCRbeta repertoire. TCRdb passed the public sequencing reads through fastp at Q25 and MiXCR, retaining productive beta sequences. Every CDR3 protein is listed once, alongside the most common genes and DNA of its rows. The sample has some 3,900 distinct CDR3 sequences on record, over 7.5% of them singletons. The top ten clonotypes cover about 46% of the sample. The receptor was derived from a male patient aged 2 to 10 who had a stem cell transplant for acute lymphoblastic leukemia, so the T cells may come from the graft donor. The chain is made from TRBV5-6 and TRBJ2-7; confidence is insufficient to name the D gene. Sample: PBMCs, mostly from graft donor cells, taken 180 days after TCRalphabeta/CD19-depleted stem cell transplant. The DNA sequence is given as TGTGCCAGCAGCCCCGGGCGCCGCGGCGAGCAGTACTTC. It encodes CASSPGRRGEQYF.